These 8 T cell receptor beta chains were sequenced from one sample in a study of T-cell reconstitution after alpha-beta-depleted transplantation in children. Preparation of the TCRbeta library involved a method that used unique molecular identifiers. TCRdb reanalysed the PCR reads using MiXCR and keeps one entry per CDR3 protein. The repertoire includes some 400,000 distinct CDR3 sequences, roughly 20% of them detected once, and less than 4.5% sits in the top ten. Sequenced here: PBMCs from the stem cell graft donor, sampled from the stem cell graft. These receptors all come from a human donor who donated a stem cell graft to a child with acute myeloid leukemia.

This clonotype was counted only a few times. The chain links TRBV20-1 to TRBJ2-3; 11 bases map to TRBD2. V was clipped by 0 bases and J by 1 base; unmatched bases: 9. The germline V gene has CDR1 DFQATT and CDR2 SNEGSKA (reference sequence). The length of the CDR3 is 18 residues. The CDR3 sequence: CSARDVAGGPLGTDTQYF. For the CDR3, the DNA is TGCAGTGCTAGAGATGTAGCGGGAGGGCCTTTGGGCACAGATACGCAGTATTTT.

V is TRBV28 and J is TRBJ2-5; TRBD1 aligns across 8 bases. The CDR3 extends over 16 amino acids. The V gene's germline CDR1 is MDHEN and CDR2 SYDVKM. Germline trimming cut 3 bases from V and 5 bases from J; bases unmatched to any gene: 11. The CDR3 reads CASSFEGTGLFETQYF. In DNA, the CDR3 is TGTGCCAGCAGTTTCGAGGGGACAGGACTTTTCGAGACCCAGTACTTC. The full variable domain, its missing parts supplied by reference TRBV28 and TRBJ2-5, is DVKVTQSSRYLVKRTGEKVFLECVQDMDHENMFWYRQDPGLGLRLIYFSYDVKMKEKGDIPEGYSVSREKKERFSLILESASTNQTSMYLCASSFEGTGLFETQYFGPGTRLLVL.

This clonotype has only a few counts. The J gene is TRBJ2-1, the V gene TRBV24-1, with 16 bases fitting TRBD2. Looked up from germline, CDR1 is KGHDR and CDR2 is SFDVKD. This CDR3 has 20 residues. Unmatched junction bases numbered 11, after V lost 0 bases and J lost 7 bases. CDR3 DNA: TGTGCCACCAGTGATTTGCCGCCGGGACTAGCGGGAGGGGTTAGGAATGAGCAGTTCTTC. This encodes CATSDLPPGLAGGVRNEQFF.

V is TRBV28 and J is TRBJ2-1; TRBD1 agrees at 7 bases. Germline CDR1 MDHEN, CDR2 SYDVKM. With V trimmed by 7 bases and J by 2 bases, 8 bases remained unmatched. CDR3 size: 15 residues. The CDR3 loop is CASTAGGAAYNEQFF. Here the CDR3 DNA reads TGTGCCAGCACCGCAGGGGGAGCGGCCTACAATGAGCAGTTCTTC.

This clonotype was detected only once. The rearrangement links TRBV5-1 to TRBJ2-3; D is uncertain. Trimming removed 1 base at V and 6 bases at J, with 15 bases between. Looked up from germline, CDR1 is SGHRS and CDR2 is YFSETQ. The CDR3 is 15 amino acids. In nucleotides, the CDR3 is TGCGCCAGCAGCTTGAGTTACGACCGTGTGGATACGCAGTATTTT. It encodes CASSLSYDRVDTQYF.

This clonotype showed up just a few times. This rearrangement joins TRBV20-1 to TRBJ1-2; maybe TRBD1 (5 bases). Between the trimmed V and J ends, which lost 0 bases and 5 bases, there was a span of 16 bases. Germline lookup yields CDR1 DFQATT and CDR2 SNEGSKA (reference sequence). There are 15 residues in the CDR3. The DNA for the CDR3 is TGCAGTGCTAGAGATCCAACAGGTGGGCGGTATGGCTACACCTTC. Amino acids: CSARDPTGGRYGYTF.

This chain uses TRBV4-1 with TRBJ2-7; no definite D call. The CDR3 extends over 15 amino acids. V dropped 1 base and J dropped 3 bases, with 13 bases sitting between them. The germline CDR1 and CDR2 sequences are MGHRA and YSYEKL. In DNA, the CDR3 is TGCGCCAGCAGCCAAGTTCGTGGTAGGGACTACGAGCAGTACTTC. It codes for CASSQVRGRDYEQYF.

The rearrangement uses TRBV27 and TRBJ1-2, with TRBD1 as a possible D gene (5 bases). The CDR3 contains 15 residues. In germline, CDR1 is MNHEY, CDR2 SMNVEV (reference sequence). The V end lost 2 bases, the J end lost 8 bases, and 18 bases lay between the germline ends. Here the CDR3 reads CASSLVSGKAGGYTF. In DNA, the CDR3 is TGTGCCAGCAGTTTAGTGTCAGGGAAAGCGGGGGGCTACACCTTC.